The following is a T cell receptor beta chain sequence with its context. Its target is unknown. Without the conserved terminal phenylalanine or tryptophan, this CDR3 likely stems from a read error. Investigators reverse transcribed all isolated RNA, so they sequenced expressed TCRB transcripts. Sequencing used immunoSEQ multiplex PCR; TCRdb keeps in-frame clones, though not all of them. The sample contains over 600,000 clones, roughly 12% of which appear only once. This entry belongs to a study of beta chain features in type 1 diabetes. Study at large: Patients and healthy donors were similar in age, gender and cell yields.

Study-level results: Lower insertion and higher deletion counts appeared at VDJ junctions in type 1 diabetes patients. All four CD4+ subsets of Type 1 diabetes patients contained TCRB CDR3s that were moderately but significantly shorter. HLA effects on TCRB rearrangement stayed unresolved here.

On average, the one heparinised blood draw given by each donor was approximately 0.12 L. The CDR3 is 15 amino acids. CDR1 and CDR2 from the germline V gene are MNHNS and SASEGT. V was shortened by 5 bases and J by 2 bases, with 14 bases between the two germline ends. The origin of this receptor is a man aged 25 to 40 with type 1 diabetes. This rearrangement joins TRBV6-1 to TRBJ2-3; no clear D gene. Specimen: naive CD4+ T cells from blood. CDR3 residues: CASSLKRSPTDTQYS. The CDR3 nucleotides are TGTGCCAGCAGTTTAAAAAGGAGCCCCACAGATACGCAGTATTCT.